This T cell receptor (beta chain) was documented in a study of T cells in Graves' hyperthyroidism and ophthalmopathy. Amplification of TCR beta CDR3 regions used RNA as the template. HTBI primers were the set used in a first-round RT-PCR of the TCR CDR3. TCRdb reanalysed the multiplex PCR reads using MiXCR and keeps one entry per CDR3 protein. Here the sample spans around 250,000 distinct CDR3 sequences, roughly 15% being singletons. The study enrolled patients aged 18 to 65 with newly diagnosed hyperthyroidism of under 2 months' duration. In making diagnoses, clinical symptoms, serum thyroxine and TRAb, thyroid ultrasound and orbital computed tomography were all used. Sample collection date corresponds to first hyperthyroidism diagnosis, prior to any ophthalmopathy symptoms. The PBMCs were sourced from fresh peripheral blood (less than 11 ml). The CDR3 is 17 residues long. Germline V gene lookup returns CDR1 SGHAT and CDR2 FQNNGV. With 2 bases clipped from V and 9 bases from J, the junction kept 15 bases outside the gene matches.

Sequencing used blood. The receptor was isolated from a woman in her forties with Graves' hyperthyroidism that later progressed to Graves' ophthalmopathy. The V call is TRBV11-2, the J call TRBJ2-1; TRBD2 agrees at 8 bases. For the CDR3, the DNA is TGTGCCAGCAGCTTAAGACAGCTAGCGGGCCCCATTGGTGAGCAGTTCTTC. It translates to CASSLRQLAGPIGEQFF.